This TCR beta chain appears in the sequencing data of a study of shared clonotypes between healthy human individuals. Germline V CDR1 and CDR2: ENHRY, SYGVKD. V was clipped by 2 bases and J by 11 bases, with 16 bases between them. The CDR3 runs 14 residues. Measured with immunoSEQ multiplex PCR; TCRdb has only the in-frame clones, and not every one. The sample lists fewer than 1.4 million clones; 75% to 80% were seen once. This clonotype was obtained from a young man in good health. Some clones in this sample may be carry-over from other donors' samples. The material sequenced was memory CD4+ T cells from PBMCs. Specified subset: CD45RA-negative fraction. The rearrangement joins TRBV10-3 to TRBJ1-5; D is unresolved. The DNA for the CDR3 is TGTGCCATCAGTGAGCCTCAGTATGGGAGCACCCAGCATTTT. Its translation is CAISEPQYGSTQHF.